Given below is one TCR beta chain in context. This record comes from a study of technical replicates of blood from several donors. Libraries were prepared by immunoSEQ multiplex PCR; TCRdb keeps only in-frame clonotypes and omits some of them. Altogether approximately 15,000 clones are present, 65% to 85% being singletons, with the ten largest covering 9.5% to 15%. With 1 base clipped from V and 2 bases from J, the junction kept 7 bases outside the gene matches. The CDR3 is made up of 16 amino acids. Germline V CDR1 and CDR2: LNHNV, YYDKDF (reference sequence). The chain uses TRBV15 and TRBJ2-5; 7 bases fit TRBD2. The sample taken for sequencing was PBMCs. The sequence derives from a human donor in good health. Here the CDR3 reads CATSRGDYRGQETQYF. CDR3 coding DNA: TGTGCCACCAGCAGAGGGGACTATCGGGGACAAGAGACCCAGTACTTC.